This T cell receptor (beta chain) originates from a study of CD4 and CD8 cells across lung adenocarcinoma regions listed by TCRdb under 2018. About the investigation overall: The study compared tumor centers with tumor margins to examine intratumor heterogeneity of the T cell receptor repertoire.

The germline V gene encodes CDR1 SGHTA and CDR2 FQGNSA. CDR3 length: 15 amino acids, cysteine to phenylalanine. Only CDR3 DNA is held: 45 bases, read in frame from base 1. At the junction V is shortened by 8 bases and J by 6 bases, with 21 bases in between. Patients with localized lung adenocarcinoma, a subtype of non-small cell lung cancer, were used as donors. These samples came from the centers of localized lung adenocarcinomas. For TCR repertoire analysis, CD4+ T cells from tumor tissue were profiled apart from CD8+ T cells. Library generation was performed with PCR. The data were produced on a HiSeq X Ten. The public reads were reprocessed in TCRdb via fastp at Q25 and MiXCR, keeping in-frame beta chains. Every entry covers one CDR3 protein and lists the most common genes and DNA from its rows. The sample has 7,000 to 8,500 distinct CDR3 sequences on record, 45% to 70% of them singletons. In total, the top ten clones hold about 22% of the sample.

This clonotype was counted a few times. Its antigen is unknown. Base qualities were left out, and no much larger clone turns up one base away. This receptor chain uses TRBV7-2 and TRBJ2-3; the D gene identity is not certain. The sequenced sample was CD4+ T cells from the center of a lung tumor. The sample's cell subset or site label is to be understood as: tumor center region. This clonotype originated in a female donor with lung adenocarcinoma. The CD4 and CD8 labels of this study may be unreliable. The CDR3 region reads CASARANRPWDTQYF. The nucleotides read TGTGCCAGCGCTAGAGCGAACCGCCCATGGGATACGCAGTATTTT. Reference TRBV7-2 and TRBJ2-3 genes cover what lies past the CDR3, so the full variable domain is GAGVSQSPSNKVTEKGKDVELRCDPISGHTALYWYRQSLGQGLEFLIYFQGNSAPDKSGLPSDRFSAERTGGSVSTLTIQRTQQEDSAVYLCASARANRPWDTQYFGPGTRLTVL.